Included here is one TCR beta chain sequence, with context. Its antigen remains undetermined. The sample holds no much larger clone one base away, and base qualities are not on file. This sample is drawn from a study of shared clonotypes between healthy human individuals (dated by TCRdb to 2020 to 2021). About the study as a whole: A couple of women and a few men aged 18 to 49 years were included in the cohort. To estimate repertoire size and how much clonotypes are shared between individuals, the study performed deep sequencing of blood TCR repertoires from 4 to 6 healthy adults. Per donor, leukapheresis produced somewhere between about 0.94 and 9 billion PBMCs. For each donor, CD4 naive and CD4 memory were each run on three plates, CD8 naive on two plates, and CD8 memory on one plate. Libraries were prepared and TCR repertoires were sequenced by different laboratories using diverse techniques, in order to increase sequencing depth and limit assay-specific biases. What the work shows at the level of the full study, not this receptor alone: Only blood was sampled, and tissue TCR repertoires likely differ from those in blood. Rarefaction of sorted-subset datasets indicated incomplete sequencing despite the large sequencing depth. The genetic and exposure-history diversity represented was limited by the small number of donors. About 4.5% of naive CD4, roughly 3.5% of naive CD8, approximately 2% of memory CD4, and about 0.4% of memory CD8 clonotypes were shared across a few donors. Larger estimated clonotype richness was generally found for naive subsets than for memory subsets. Pairwise subsampling led to the expectation that sequencing depth would affect the degree of clonotype sharing among donors. Compared with non-shared clonotypes, clonotypes shared by all four sorted-subset donors had higher generation probabilities.

TCR CDR3 regions were amplified from genomic DNA by multiplex PCR using the deep immunoSEQ assay. Genomic DNA extracted from each cell subset was distributed evenly over all wells of several immunoSEQ 96-well plates, and each plate served as one replicate. Each replicate PCR for sorted subsets received about 0.2 ug genomic DNA, equal to roughly 29,000 T cell genomes. Purified libraries were measured with a Qubit 3.0 fluorometer, size-checked on a Bioanalyzer 2100, and measured again with the KAPA Library Quantification kit. Each immunoSEQ 96-well plate was sequenced on its own single-read 150-cycle Illumina NextSeq 550 flow cell. Regarding the original processing steps: The immunoSEQ output contained only junctional sequences without quality scores, so filtering could not match that applied to full-length reads. To assign V/J genes and CDR3, sequences were annotated against IMGT germline references using PyIR, a Python wrapper for IgBLAST v1.9. Reads were removed for weak V/J assignments (E-value above 1e-6), missing CDR3, stop codons, out-of-frame junctions, or ambiguous translated residues. V3J clonotypes were defined by identical inferred V gene, J gene, and CDR3 amino acid sequence. To compute the percentage overlap between repertoires, the number of shared unique clonotypes was divided by the size of the smaller repertoire. Richness of each repertoire was evaluated using RTK rarefaction, the Chao1 estimator, and Recon v2.1 estimates of unobserved clonotypes. OLGA was used to compute generation probabilities for all TCRbeta clonotypes that the gDNA method yielded from several donors. TCRdb retrieved this table from immuneACCESS and kept in-frame rearrangements only. Not all clones are present; in checked studies, unresolved V genes account for under half, and no reason is known for the remainder. For V, J and clone size, that table is used; D and trimming come from the DNA. The table for this sample lists over a million clones; 98% to 99% of them were counted only once. Approximately 0.4% of the sample is taken by the ten largest.

The donors were healthy, HIV-negative adults with no recently reported acute infections or vaccinations. Every donor was a Caucasian adult living in Nashville, Tennessee, USA. CD4+ T cells were enriched by magnetic negative selection; naive cells were then positively selected on CD45RA, and the negative fraction formed the memory subset. After blood collection by leukapheresis, PBMCs were isolated using Ficoll-Histopaque density gradient centrifugation and then cryopreserved in the vapor phase of liquid nitrogen. Purity and quantity of every magnetically sorted T cell population were checked by analytical flow cytometry. Genomic DNA was isolated from every sorted fraction and measured by UV absorbance on a Nanodrop 2000c. The clonotype comes from a man aged 25 to 40 in good health. Sequenced: naive CD4+ T cells sorted from blood. What this sample's cell subset or site label stands for: CD45RA+ positively selected.

CDR3 reads: CASSPQSGAGNTIYF. In nucleotide form, the sequence is TGTGCCAGCTCACCACAATCCGGGGCTGGAAACACCATATATTTT. This chain is built from TRBV18 and TRBJ1-3; the D segment cannot be called with confidence. The CDR3, from cysteine to phenylalanine, totals 15 residues. The CDR3 DNA has 45 bases and is translated from base 1. For CDR1 and CDR2, the germline V gene lists KGHSH and LQKENI. A distance of 9 bases separates the germline ends of V and J, which lose 1 base and 2 bases respectively.